One sample yielded the 14 T cell receptor beta chains listed below, sequenced in a study of cytomegalovirus exposure and HLA in healthy donors. Use of 60 Vbeta and 13 Jbeta primers characterized the PCR. Libraries were prepared by immunoSEQ multiplex PCR; TCRdb keeps only in-frame clonotypes and omits some of them. The table has more than 95,000 clones, around 60% seen once. The sequencing sample was made of PBMCs. These receptor sequences come from a man in his 60s in good health and CMV-seronegative.

The V call is TRBV2, the J call TRBJ2-3; 11 nucleotides agree with TRBD2. This CDR3 has 16 residues. V lost 6 bases and J lost 2; bases outside the gene matches: 7. The V gene's germline CDR1 is SNHLY and CDR2 FYNNEI. CDR3 nucleotide sequence: TGTGCCAGCAGGACTCTAGCGGGGGGATACACAGATACGCAGTATTTT. Amino acid sequence: CASRTLAGGYTDTQYF. The whole variable domain, filled in from reference TRBV2 and TRBJ2-3, reads EPEVTQTPSHQVTQMGQEVILRCVPISNHLYFYWYRQILGQKVEFLVSFYNNEISEKSEIFDDQFSVERPDGSNFTLKIRSTKLEDSAMYFCASRTLAGGYTDTQYFGPGTRLTVL.

This rearrangement joins TRBV7-2 to TRBJ2-7; 7 bases map to TRBD1. V trimming: 5 bases; J trimming: 0 bases; junction bases outside the gene matches: 16. The CDR3 has 18 residues. Germline V gene data show CDR1 as SGHTA and CDR2 as FQGNSA. Here the CDR3 reads CASSPRTGPRRISYEQYF. The CDR3 region has the DNA TGTGCCAGCAGCCCGCGGACAGGCCCCCGCCGAATCTCCTACGAGCAGTACTTC.

This clone was picked up a small number of times. V and J are TRBV7-9 and TRBJ2-7, with 8 bases that match TRBD1. The CDR3 has 17 residues. V gave up 1 base and J gave up 5 bases; unmatched junction bases: 13. CDR1 and CDR2 (germline): SEHNR, FQNEAQ (reference sequence). CDR3 sequence (DNA): TGTGCCAGCAGCTTAGGAGCTGGACAGGGCGGCAAGAACGAGCAGTACTTC. It specifies CASSLGAGQGGKNEQYF.

This clone was seen a few times. The chain has TRBV19 and TRBJ1-4; no clear D. The CDR3 totals 14 residues. Germline CDR1 LNHDA, CDR2 SQIVND (reference sequence). The V end was cut by 6 bases, the J end by 0 bases, with 8 bases between. The CDR3 DNA reads TGTGCCAGTAGCAAGACTGCAACTAATGAAAAACTGTTTTTT. Translating gives CASSKTATNEKLFF.

The gene calls are TRBV5-1 and TRBJ2-5; 7 nucleotides match TRBD1. The ends lost 0 bases at V and 5 bases at J; junction bases unmatched: 19. This CDR3 comprises 19 residues. CDR1 SGHRS and CDR2 YFSETQ come from the germline V gene. The CDR3 reads CASSLESGAGGIPRETQYF. In nucleotides, the CDR3 is TGCGCCAGCAGCTTGGAATCCGGGGCAGGGGGTATTCCAAGGGAGACCCAGTACTTC.

The V call is TRBV5-5, the J call TRBJ2-1; 14 bases match TRBD2. The CDR3 covers 19 residues. With V trimmed by 5 bases and J by 8 bases, 18 bases remained unmatched. Germline assignment: CDR1 SGHKS and CDR2 YYEKEE (reference sequence). In DNA, the CDR3 is TGTGCCAGCAGAGACAGGGGGAGACTAGCGGGAGGGCCATTGGATGAGCAGTTCTTC. It yields the protein CASRDRGRLAGGPLDEQFF. Using reference TRBV5-5 and TRBJ2-1 for the parts outside the CDR3, the full variable domain is DAGVTQSPTHLIKTRGQQVTLRCSPISGHKSVSWYQQVLGQGPQFIFQYYEKEERGRGNFPDRFSARQFPNYSSELNVNALLLGDSALYLCASRDRGRLAGGPLDEQFFGPGTRLTVL.

The chain joins TRBV21-1 to TRBJ2-5; the tabulated D call, TRBD2, remains unverified against the DNA. TRBV21-1 is recorded as a pseudogene. The CDR3 runs to 18 residues. In nucleotides, the CDR3 is TGTGCCAGCAGCAAAGCGCTTTCGGTAGCGGGAGCTCTGGAGGCCCAGTACTTC. This encodes CASSKALSVAGALEAQYF.

The chain combines TRBV5-5 with TRBJ1-2; 10 nucleotides align to TRBD1. This CDR3 has 19 amino acids. J gave up 4 bases and V 5 bases, and 20 bases lay outside the gene matches. CDR1 is SGHKS and CDR2 is YYEKEE in the germline V gene (reference sequence). This CDR3 reads CASRFSARTGGFMSYGYTF. DNA for the CDR3: TGTGCCAGCAGATTTTCCGCTAGGACAGGGGGTTTTATGAGCTATGGCTACACCTTC.

This chain connects TRBV12-5 to TRBJ2-5, with 10 bases matching TRBD2. This CDR3 has 17 amino acids. The V segment lost 0 bases and the J segment 2 bases; nucleotides outside the gene matches: 6. CDR1 is LGHNT, CDR2 FRNRAP, per germline. CDR3 in amino acids: CASGLVSGGLQQETQYF. In nucleotides, the CDR3 is TGTGCTAGTGGTTTGGTTAGCGGGGGGTTACAACAAGAGACCCAGTACTTC.

The V gene is TRBV11-2, the J gene TRBJ2-3; D remains ambiguous. Germline assignment: CDR1 SGHAT and CDR2 FQNNGV. CDR3 size: 12 residues. The ends were cut back, 4 bases at V and 7 bases at J, with 9 bases in the middle. CDR3 amino acids: CASSSNSNTQYF. The CDR3 DNA sequence: TGTGCCAGCAGCTCCAACTCGAATACGCAGTATTTT.

The V and J genes are TRBV15 and TRBJ1-5, with D possibly being TRBD1 (6 bases). V lost 0 bases to trimming and J lost 4 bases, with 13 bases between them. CDR1 is LNHNV and CDR2 is YYDKDF in the germline V gene (reference sequence). The CDR3 loop spans 16 amino acids. The DNA of the CDR3 is TGTGCCACCAGCAGAGATCACAGGGCGAGTAATCAGCCCCAGCATTTT. It translates to CATSRDHRASNQPQHF. The entire variable domain, with the rest obtained from reference TRBV15 and TRBJ1-5, is as follows: DAMVIQNPRYQVTQFGKPVTLSCSQTLNHNVMYWYQQKSSQAPKLLFHYYDKDFNNEADTPDNFQSRRPNTSFCFLDIRSPGLGDTAMYLCATSRDHRASNQPQHFGDGTRLSIL.

The rearrangement uses TRBV5-1 and TRBJ2-7; D is perhaps TRBD1 (5 bases). Germline assignment: CDR1 SGHRS and CDR2 YFSETQ. The CDR3 covers 13 residues. Trimming removed 4 bases from V and 3 bases from J, with 11 bases in between. The CDR3 DNA reads TGCGCCAGCAGCATAACTGACAGCTACGAGCAGTACTTC. Translated, it gives CASSITDSYEQYF.

The genes are TRBV15 and TRBJ2-7; TRBD2 matches 9 bases. Germline values: CDR1 LNHNV, CDR2 YYDKDF (reference sequence). J was trimmed by 4 bases and V by 0 bases; bases with no gene match: 13. The CDR3 spans 18 residues. The CDR3 DNA follows: TGTGCCACCAGCAGAGATCTGGGCGCTAGCGGGGCGGCTTACGAGCAGTACTTC. Translation: CATSRDLGASGAAYEQYF.

The chain is built from TRBV28 and TRBJ2-1; 9 bases fit TRBD1. CDR3 size: 16 residues. Germline CDR1 is MDHEN and CDR2 is SYDVKM. After removal of 2 bases from V and 2 bases from J, the junction contained 4 bases not matched to a gene. CDR3 bases: TGTGCCAGCAGTTTAGATAGGACAGGGGCCTACAATGAGCAGTTCTTC. This sequence encodes CASSLDRTGAYNEQFF.